What follows are 27 T cell receptor beta chains derived from one specimen sequenced in a study of cytomegalovirus exposure and HLA in healthy donors. Sequencing was performed with immunoSEQ multiplex PCR; in TCRdb, only in-frame clones are kept and a portion is missing. The table lists about 160,000 clones, approximately 86% of them singletons, with 2% to 2.5% in the top ten. Sequenced sample: PBMCs. These receptors all stem from a woman between 18 and 29 years old in good health and CMV-seronegative.

The CDR3 nucleotides read TGTGCCATCAGTGAGTCGACGGGGTCTGCGTACTCACCCCTCCACTTT. Translating gives CAISESTGSAYSPLHF. J is TRBJ1-6 and V is TRBV10-3; the D is unclear. V gave up 0 bases and J gave up 10 bases, with 16 bases separating them. Per germline, CDR1 ENHRY and CDR2 SYGVKD. This CDR3 has 16 amino acids.

The chain employs TRBV29-1 and TRBJ2-1; weak D call: TRBD1 (5 bases). The CDR3 is 15 amino acids. The germline gives CDR1 SQVTM, CDR2 ANQGSEA. V dropped 2 bases and J dropped 5 bases, with 16 bases sitting between them. CDR3 amino acids: CSVENEAAGHNEQFF. CDR3 nucleotides: TGCAGCGTTGAAAATGAGGCAGCAGGGCACAATGAGCAGTTCTTC.

This rearrangement joins TRBV10-1 to TRBJ2-7, with D perhaps TRBD1 (6 bases). The CDR3 consists of 15 residues. The germline V gene encodes CDR1 WNHNN and CDR2 SYGVQD (reference sequence). The germline V and J ends were trimmed by 2 bases and 2 bases, with 13 bases remaining between them. The CDR3: CASSEPSTGTYEQYF. The CDR3 coding sequence is TGCGCCAGCAGTGAGCCTTCGACAGGTACCTACGAGCAGTACTTC.

This sequence joins TRBV30 and TRBJ1-1; D is possibly TRBD1 (5 bases). The V gene lost 4 bases and the J gene lost 0 bases, with 12 bases spanning the gap. Germline lookup yields CDR1 GTSNPN and CDR2 SVGIG (reference sequence). The CDR3 loop spans 14 amino acids. This CDR3 is CAWIRGMMNTEAFF. The CDR3 region has the DNA TGTGCCTGGATTAGGGGTATGATGAACACTGAAGCTTTCTTT.

CDR3: CASSVGTGGDQPQHF. DNA of the CDR3: TGTGCCAGCAGCGTAGGTACAGGGGGGGATCAGCCCCAGCATTTT. V usage is TRBV9 and J usage is TRBJ1-5; 8 bases align to TRBD1. From germline, CDR1 is SGDLS and CDR2 YYNGEE. The CDR3 runs 15 residues. With V trimmed by 0 bases and J by 5 bases, 4 bases remained unmatched.

This rearrangement joins TRBV28 to TRBJ1-1, with TRBD1 matching over 10 bases. V shed 6 bases, J shed 1 base, and the junction held 5 bases outside the gene matches. Germline CDR1 is MDHEN and CDR2 is SYDVKM. The CDR3 loop spans 15 amino acids. In DNA form, the CDR3 reads TGTGCCAGCAGGGGGACAGGGGCGGGGAACACTGAAGCTTTCTTT. It translates to CASRGTGAGNTEAFF.

V usage is TRBV30 and J usage is TRBJ1-3; D perhaps matches TRBD1 (5 bases). Germline V CDR1 and CDR2: GTSNPN, SVGIG (reference sequence). The CDR3 totals 15 residues. V was shortened by 3 bases and J by 2 bases, with 14 bases between the two germline ends. The CDR3 DNA reads as TGTGCCTGGAGCCTCGGGGGATTCGCTGGAAACACCATATATTTT. Amino acids: CAWSLGGFAGNTIYF.

The J gene is TRBJ2-3, the V gene TRBV9, with 8 nucleotides matching TRBD2. V shed 2 bases and J 1 base; nucleotides not matched to a gene: 3. Germline assignment: CDR1 SGDLS and CDR2 YYNGEE. The CDR3 totals 15 residues. CDR3: CASSVRAGGTDTQYF. The CDR3 region has the DNA TGTGCCAGCAGCGTTCGAGCGGGAGGCACAGATACGCAGTATTTT.

The V call is TRBV19, the J call TRBJ1-2; no definite D call. The CDR3 consists of 12 residues. The V and J ends lost 3 bases and 4 bases respectively, with 6 bases between them. The germline CDR1 and CDR2 sequences are LNHDA and SQIVND (reference sequence). CDR3: CASSIPGYGYTF. The DNA of the CDR3 is TGTGCCAGTAGTATCCCAGGCTATGGCTACACCTTC.

V and J are TRBV4-1 and TRBJ2-5, with 10 nucleotides matching TRBD1. There are 16 residues in the CDR3. Germline values: CDR1 MGHRA, CDR2 YSYEKL. Germline trimming cut 1 base from V and 5 bases from J; bases unmatched to any gene: 7. CDR3 sequence reads: CASSQGLGQGLETQYF. CDR3 bases: TGCGCCAGCAGCCAAGGGCTGGGACAGGGGTTGGAGACCCAGTACTTC.

V and J are TRBV2 and TRBJ1-1; no clear D gene. The CDR3 has 15 residues. The ends were cut back, 2 bases at V and 4 bases at J, with 14 bases in the middle. Germline V lookup: CDR1 SNHLY, CDR2 FYNNEI. The CDR3 DNA is TGTGCCAGCAGTGAACCACATGGAGCGGTCACTGAAGCTTTCTTT. Translating it yields CASSEPHGAVTEAFF.

This clone occurred once. The V call is TRBV27, the J call TRBJ2-1; 7 nucleotides line up with TRBD1. The CDR3 covers 14 residues. Unmatched junction bases numbered 11, after V lost 8 bases and J lost 7 bases. Germline lookup yields CDR1 MNHEY and CDR2 SMNVEV (reference sequence). In DNA, the CDR3 is TGTGCCAGCTGGGCCCGACAGGGCGGAAATGAGCAGTTCTTC. Translating gives CASWARQGGNEQFF.

The rearrangement joins TRBV9 to TRBJ1-1; 7 bases match TRBD1. V was clipped by 2 bases and J by 11 bases; unmatched bases: 9. Germline values: CDR1 SGDLS, CDR2 YYNGEE. This CDR3 contains 13 residues. CDR3 nucleotides: TGTGCCAGCAGCGTGATCGACAGGGATACGGCTTTCTTT. Protein sequence: CASSVIDRDTAFF.

The V gene is TRBV6-1, the J gene TRBJ2-2, with 8 bases matching TRBD1. The CDR3 sequence is 15 residues long. The V gene's germline CDR1 is MNHNS and CDR2 SASEGT. V gave up 5 bases and J gave up 1 base; unmatched junction bases: 3. The CDR3 sequence is CASSLQGGNTGELFF. CDR3 DNA sequence: TGTGCCAGCAGTTTACAGGGGGGGAACACCGGGGAGCTGTTTTTT.

The J gene is TRBJ2-3, the V gene TRBV2; D uncertain. V dropped 4 bases and J dropped 2 bases, with 7 bases sitting between them. The CDR3 covers 13 residues. Germline CDR1 is SNHLY and CDR2 is FYNNEI. The CDR3 DNA reads as TGTGCCAGCAGTGTCCGTTCCACAGATACGCAGTATTTT. Translated: CASSVRSTDTQYF.

The V and J genes are TRBV27 and TRBJ2-1, with 10 bases aligning to TRBD1. The CDR3 is 15 amino acids. V shed 5 bases, J shed 4 bases, and the junction held 5 bases outside the gene matches. The germline V gene has CDR1 MNHEY and CDR2 SMNVEV (reference sequence). The DNA for the CDR3 is TGTGCCAGCAGTGCCGGGACAGGGGAATACAATGAGCAGTTCTTC. Its protein is CASSAGTGEYNEQFF.

V and J are TRBV4-3 and TRBJ2-1; 8 bases agree with TRBD2. Trimming cost V 4 bases and J 7 bases; bases outside gene matches: 9. The CDR3 runs 15 residues. The germline V gene encodes CDR1 LGHNA and CDR2 YSLEER. CDR3 bases: TGCGCCAGCAGCCGGTCTGGCGGGAGGTCGAATGAGCAGTTCTTC. As protein: CASSRSGGRSNEQFF.

This chain connects TRBV9 to TRBJ2-7; D may be TRBD1 (6 bases). Trimming took 3 bases from V and 4 from J, leaving 14 bases between them. CDR3 length: 14 amino acids. Germline V gives CDR1 SGDLS, CDR2 YYNGEE. The CDR3 is CASSADGDIYEQYF. CDR3 coding DNA: TGTGCCAGCAGCGCGGACGGGGACATATACGAGCAGTACTTC. The full variable domain, rest sourced from reference TRBV9 and TRBJ2-7, is DSGVTQTPKHLITATGQRVTLRCSPRSGDLSVYWYQQSLDQGLQFLIQYYNGEERAKGNILERFSAQQFPDLHSELNLSSLELGDSALYFCASSADGDIYEQYFGPGTRLTVT.

The rearrangement links TRBV29-1 to TRBJ2-2, with a tentative D call TRBD2 (6 bases). The CDR3 consists of 13 residues. Trimming removed 5 bases at V and 1 base at J, with 8 bases between. CDR1 SQVTM and CDR2 ANQGSEA come from the germline V gene. DNA for the CDR3: TGCAGCGTTCGGGGGAGGAACACCGGGGAGCTGTTTTTT. It encodes CSVRGRNTGELFF.

This clone was observed a few times. This rearrangement joins TRBV30 to TRBJ1-2, with 9 bases aligning to TRBD1. From germline, CDR1 is GTSNPN and CDR2 SVGIG (reference sequence). The J segment lost 6 bases and the V segment lost 3 bases, leaving 11 bases of the junction unmatched. This CDR3 has 15 amino acids. CDR3 sequence: CAWREDRGQPHGYTF. The CDR3, as DNA: TGTGCCTGGAGGGAGGACAGGGGACAACCCCATGGCTACACCTTC.

The chain joins TRBV6-5 to TRBJ1-2, with no clear D. Trimming stripped 2 bases from V and 3 bases from J, with 7 bases between. Germline CDR1 is MNHEY and CDR2 is SVGAGI. The CDR3 has 13 residues. CDR3 residues: CASSYASDYGYTF. The DNA of the CDR3 is TGTGCCAGCAGTTACGCGAGTGACTATGGCTACACCTTC.

V usage is TRBV5-1 and J usage is TRBJ2-7; 13 nucleotides line up with TRBD2. V was pared by 0 bases and J by 9 bases, with 6 bases of the junction left unmatched. CDR1 and CDR2 (germline): SGHRS, YFSETQ. CDR3 length: 15 amino acids. The DNA for the CDR3 is TGCGCCAGCAGCTTGGGGACTAGCGGGGGAGCGGGGCAGTACTTC. Translating it yields CASSLGTSGGAGQYF.

The rearrangement links TRBV7-9 to TRBJ1-4, with 9 bases lining up with TRBD1. This CDR3 comprises 15 residues. With V trimmed by 5 bases and J by 7 bases, 8 bases remained unmatched. The germline gives CDR1 SEHNR, CDR2 FQNEAQ (reference sequence). The CDR3 bases are TGTGCCAGCAGCCCCTACAGGGGGCGGGTTGAAAAACTGTTTTTT. Translation gives CASSPYRGRVEKLFF.

The chain carries TRBV19 and TRBJ1-2; TRBD1 matches at 8 bases. The CDR3 runs 14 residues. The germline V gene has CDR1 LNHDA and CDR2 SQIVND (reference sequence). The V gene end was trimmed by 6 bases and the J gene end by 8 bases; junction bases not matched to a gene: 11. CDR3 protein: CASRTLDREKGYTF. For the CDR3, the DNA is TGTGCCAGTAGAACTTTGGACAGGGAAAAAGGCTACACCTTC.

The chain has TRBV9 and TRBJ2-3, with D perhaps matching TRBD1 (5 bases). CDR3 length: 15 residues. Trimming stripped 4 bases from V and 0 bases from J, with 12 bases between. The germline gives CDR1 SGDLS, CDR2 YYNGEE. CDR3 sequence: CASSPQGESTDTQYF. DNA for the CDR3: TGTGCCAGCAGCCCTCAGGGCGAGAGCACAGATACGCAGTATTTT.

Note on this clone: Its ends do not fully match the called genes, so a read error is possible. J is TRBJ1-5 and V is TRBV7-8; the D is unclear. Germline CDR1 is SGHVS and CDR2 is FQNEAQ. The CDR3 is made up of 9 amino acids. The CDR3 sequence is CASVGPKDF. The CDR3 nucleotides are TGTGCCAGTGTGGGCCCCAAAGATTTT.

The V gene is TRBV21-1, the J gene TRBJ2-7; the table's D call of TRBD1 was not tested on the DNA. TRBV21-1 corresponds to a pseudogene. The CDR3 runs 16 residues. The CDR3 loop reads CASSHRMDSEGYEQYF. The CDR3 nucleotides are TGTGCCAGCAGTCATCGTATGGACAGCGAGGGCTACGAGCAGTACTTC.